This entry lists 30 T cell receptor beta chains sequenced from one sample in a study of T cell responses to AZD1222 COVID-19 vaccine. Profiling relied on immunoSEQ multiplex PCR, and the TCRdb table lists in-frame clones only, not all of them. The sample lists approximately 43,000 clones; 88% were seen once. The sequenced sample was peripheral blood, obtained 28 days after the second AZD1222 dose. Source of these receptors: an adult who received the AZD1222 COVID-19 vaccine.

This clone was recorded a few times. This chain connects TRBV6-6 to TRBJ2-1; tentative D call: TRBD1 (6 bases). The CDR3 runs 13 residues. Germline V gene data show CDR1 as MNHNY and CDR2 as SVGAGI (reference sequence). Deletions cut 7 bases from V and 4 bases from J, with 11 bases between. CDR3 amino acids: CASTWGPYNEQFF. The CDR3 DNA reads TGTGCCAGCACGTGGGGGCCTTACAATGAGCAGTTCTTC.

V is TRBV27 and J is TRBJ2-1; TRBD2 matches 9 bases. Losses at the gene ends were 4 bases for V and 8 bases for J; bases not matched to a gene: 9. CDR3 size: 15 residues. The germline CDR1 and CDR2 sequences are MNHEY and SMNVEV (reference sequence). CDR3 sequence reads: CASSSLGTSFYEQFF. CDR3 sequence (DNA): TGTGCCAGCAGTTCCCTGGGGACTAGCTTCTATGAGCAGTTCTTC.

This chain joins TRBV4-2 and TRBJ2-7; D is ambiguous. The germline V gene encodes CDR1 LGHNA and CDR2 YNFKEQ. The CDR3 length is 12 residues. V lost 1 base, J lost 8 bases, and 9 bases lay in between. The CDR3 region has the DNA TGTGCCAGCAGCCAAGTTTCCGGCCAGCAGTACTTC. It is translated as CASSQVSGQQYF.

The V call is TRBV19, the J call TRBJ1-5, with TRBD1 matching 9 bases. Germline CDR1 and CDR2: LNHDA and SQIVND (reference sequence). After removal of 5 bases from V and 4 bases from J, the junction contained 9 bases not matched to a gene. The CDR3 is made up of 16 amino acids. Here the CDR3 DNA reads TGTGCCAGTAGTCCGCGGACAGGGGACCGGAATCAGCCCCAGCATTTT. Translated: CASSPRTGDRNQPQHF.

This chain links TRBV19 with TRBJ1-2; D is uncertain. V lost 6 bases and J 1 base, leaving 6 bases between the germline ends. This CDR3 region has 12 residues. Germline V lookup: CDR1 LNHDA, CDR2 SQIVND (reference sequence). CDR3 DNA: TGTGCCAGTAGGGGCCTTAACTATGGCTACACCTTC. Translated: CASRGLNYGYTF.

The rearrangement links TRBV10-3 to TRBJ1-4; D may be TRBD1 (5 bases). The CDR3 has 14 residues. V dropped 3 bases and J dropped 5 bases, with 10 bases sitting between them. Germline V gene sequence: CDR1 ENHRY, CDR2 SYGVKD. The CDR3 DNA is TGTGCCATCAGTGACGACAGAGCAAATGAAAAACTGTTTTTT. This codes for CAISDDRANEKLFF.

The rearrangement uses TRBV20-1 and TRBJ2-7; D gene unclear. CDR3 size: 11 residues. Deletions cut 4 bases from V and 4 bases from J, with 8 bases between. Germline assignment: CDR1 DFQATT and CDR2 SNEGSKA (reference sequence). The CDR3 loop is CSANKAYEQYF. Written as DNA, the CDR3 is TGCAGTGCTAATAAGGCTTACGAGCAGTACTTC.

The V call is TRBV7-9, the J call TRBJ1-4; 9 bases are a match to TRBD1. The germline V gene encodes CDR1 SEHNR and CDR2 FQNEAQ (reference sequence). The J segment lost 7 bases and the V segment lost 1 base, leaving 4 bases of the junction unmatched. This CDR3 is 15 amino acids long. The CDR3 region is CASSLGGTGIEKLFF. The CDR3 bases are TGTGCCAGCAGCTTAGGAGGGACAGGGATTGAAAAACTGTTTTTT.

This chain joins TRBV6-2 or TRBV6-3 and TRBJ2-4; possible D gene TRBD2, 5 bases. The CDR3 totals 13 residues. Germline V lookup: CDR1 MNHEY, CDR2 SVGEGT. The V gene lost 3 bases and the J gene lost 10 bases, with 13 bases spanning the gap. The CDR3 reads CASSYLTREIQYF. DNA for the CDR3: TGTGCCAGCAGTTATTTGACGAGGGAAATTCAGTACTTC.

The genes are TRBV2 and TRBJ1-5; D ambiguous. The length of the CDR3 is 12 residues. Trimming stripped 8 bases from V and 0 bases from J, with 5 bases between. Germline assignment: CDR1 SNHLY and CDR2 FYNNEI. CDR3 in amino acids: CASRNSNQPQHF. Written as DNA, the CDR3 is TGTGCCAGCCGAAATAGCAATCAGCCCCAGCATTTT. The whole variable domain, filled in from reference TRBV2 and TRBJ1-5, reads EPEVTQTPSHQVTQMGQEVILRCVPISNHLYFYWYRQILGQKVEFLVSFYNNEISEKSEIFDDQFSVERPDGSNFTLKIRSTKLEDSAMYFCASRNSNQPQHFGDGTRLSIL.

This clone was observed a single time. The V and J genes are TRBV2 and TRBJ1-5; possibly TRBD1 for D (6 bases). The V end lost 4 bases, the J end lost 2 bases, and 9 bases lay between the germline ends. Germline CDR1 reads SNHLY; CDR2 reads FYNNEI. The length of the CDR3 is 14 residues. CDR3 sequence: CASSGTVRNQPQHF. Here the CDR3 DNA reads TGTGCCAGCAGTGGGACAGTTCGCAATCAGCCCCAGCATTTT.

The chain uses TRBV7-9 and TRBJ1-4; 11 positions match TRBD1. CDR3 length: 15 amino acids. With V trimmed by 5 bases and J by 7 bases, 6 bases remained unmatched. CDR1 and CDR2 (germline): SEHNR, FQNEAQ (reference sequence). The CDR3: CASSIQGTGGEKLFF. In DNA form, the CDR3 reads TGTGCCAGCAGCATACAAGGGACAGGGGGTGAAAAACTGTTTTTT.

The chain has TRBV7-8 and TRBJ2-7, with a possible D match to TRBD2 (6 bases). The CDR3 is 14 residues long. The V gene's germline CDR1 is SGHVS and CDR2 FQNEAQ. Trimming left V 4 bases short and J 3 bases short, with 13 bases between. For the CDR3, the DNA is TGTGCCAGCAGCTCCCGGGACTCAATCTACGAGCAGTACTTC. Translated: CASSSRDSIYEQYF.

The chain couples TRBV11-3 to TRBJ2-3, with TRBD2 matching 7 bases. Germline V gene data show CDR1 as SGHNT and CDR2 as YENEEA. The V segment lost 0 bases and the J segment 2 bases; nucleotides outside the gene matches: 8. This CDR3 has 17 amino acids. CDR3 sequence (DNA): TGTGCCAGCAGCTTAGATCTTGAGGGAGGGAACACAGATACGCAGTATTTT. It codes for CASSLDLEGGNTDTQYF.

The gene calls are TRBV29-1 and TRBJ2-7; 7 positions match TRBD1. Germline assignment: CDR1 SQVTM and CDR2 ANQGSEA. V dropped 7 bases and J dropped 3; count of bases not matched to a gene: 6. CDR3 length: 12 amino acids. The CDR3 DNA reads TGCAGCGGCAGGGACAGCGGCTACGAGCAGTACTTC. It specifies CSGRDSGYEQYF.

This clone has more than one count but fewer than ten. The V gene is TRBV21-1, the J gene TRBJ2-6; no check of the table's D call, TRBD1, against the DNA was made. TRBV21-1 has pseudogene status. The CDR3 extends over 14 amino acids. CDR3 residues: CASSGNSGANVLTF. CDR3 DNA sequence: TGTGCCAGCAGCGGCAACTCTGGGGCCAACGTCCTGACTTTC.

CDR3 residues: CASSRGRTKTNEKLFF. CDR3 nucleotide sequence: TGCGCCAGCAGTCGGGGGCGTACCAAAACTAATGAAAAACTGTTTTTT. The rearrangement uses TRBV5-1 and TRBJ1-4, with D perhaps TRBD1 (6 bases). This CDR3 has 16 residues. Germline CDR1 and CDR2: SGHRS and YFSETQ. V was trimmed by 5 bases and J by 1 base, leaving 15 bases between them.

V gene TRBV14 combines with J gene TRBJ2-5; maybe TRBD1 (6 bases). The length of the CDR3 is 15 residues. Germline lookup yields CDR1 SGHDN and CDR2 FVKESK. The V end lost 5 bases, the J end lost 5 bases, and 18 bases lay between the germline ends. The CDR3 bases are TGTGCCAGCAGCTTCGGGACACTAATGGCCGAGACCCAGTACTTC. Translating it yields CASSFGTLMAETQYF.

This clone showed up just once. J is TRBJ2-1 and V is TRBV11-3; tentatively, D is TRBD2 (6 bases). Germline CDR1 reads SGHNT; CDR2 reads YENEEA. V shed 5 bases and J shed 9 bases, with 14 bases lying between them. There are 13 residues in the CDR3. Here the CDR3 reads CASSGGVEGEQFF. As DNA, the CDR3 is TGTGCCAGCAGCGGCGGGGTAGAGGGTGAGCAGTTCTTC.

The CDR3 is CASSLAPIQGVPYEQYF. The CDR3 nucleotides read TGCGCCAGCAGCTTGGCCCCCATACAGGGGGTGCCCTACGAGCAGTACTTC. V is TRBV5-1 and J is TRBJ2-7, with TRBD1 matching over 8 bases. J lost 2 bases, V lost 0 bases, and 10 bases had no gene match. Germline values: CDR1 SGHRS, CDR2 YFSETQ. The CDR3 is made up of 17 amino acids.

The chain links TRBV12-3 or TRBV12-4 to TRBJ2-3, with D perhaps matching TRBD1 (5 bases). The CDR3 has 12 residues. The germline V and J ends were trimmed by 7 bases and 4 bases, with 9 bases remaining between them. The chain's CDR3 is CASTGLADTQYF. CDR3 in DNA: TGTGCCAGCACAGGGTTGGCAGATACGCAGTATTTT.

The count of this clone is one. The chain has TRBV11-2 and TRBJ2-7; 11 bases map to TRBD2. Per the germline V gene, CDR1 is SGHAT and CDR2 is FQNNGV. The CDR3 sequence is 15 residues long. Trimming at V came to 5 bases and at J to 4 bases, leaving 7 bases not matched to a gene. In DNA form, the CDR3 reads TGTGCCAGCAGCCTGGGACTAGCGGAGCTATACGAGCAGTACTTC. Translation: CASSLGLAELYEQYF.

The CDR3 reads CASSLEASGNTDTQYF. The CDR3 nucleotides are TGTGCCAGCAGCTTAGAAGCTAGCGGGAACACAGATACGCAGTATTTT. The J gene is TRBJ2-3, the V gene TRBV7-9; 9 bases line up with TRBD2. The germline V gene has CDR1 SEHNR and CDR2 FQNEAQ (reference sequence). V was clipped by 1 base and J by 2 bases; unmatched bases: 4. There are 16 residues in the CDR3.

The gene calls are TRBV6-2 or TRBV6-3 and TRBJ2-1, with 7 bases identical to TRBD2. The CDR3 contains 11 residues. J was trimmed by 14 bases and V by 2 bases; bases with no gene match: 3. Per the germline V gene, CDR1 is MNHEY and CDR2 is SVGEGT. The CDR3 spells CASSYRREKFF. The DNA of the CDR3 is TGTGCCAGCAGTTACCGGCGGGAGAAGTTCTTC.

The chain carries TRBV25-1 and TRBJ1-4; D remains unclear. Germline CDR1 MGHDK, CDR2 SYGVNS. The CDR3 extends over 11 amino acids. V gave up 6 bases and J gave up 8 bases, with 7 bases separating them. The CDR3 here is CASSLNEKLFF. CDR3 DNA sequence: TGTGCCAGCAGCCTGAACGAAAAACTGTTTTTT.

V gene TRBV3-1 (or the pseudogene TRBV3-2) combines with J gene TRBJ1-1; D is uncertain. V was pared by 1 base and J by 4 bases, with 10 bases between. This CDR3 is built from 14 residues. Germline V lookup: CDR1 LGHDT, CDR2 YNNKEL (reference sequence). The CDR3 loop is CASSQVLVGTEAFF. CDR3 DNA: TGTGCCAGCAGCCAAGTACTCGTGGGCACTGAAGCTTTCTTT.

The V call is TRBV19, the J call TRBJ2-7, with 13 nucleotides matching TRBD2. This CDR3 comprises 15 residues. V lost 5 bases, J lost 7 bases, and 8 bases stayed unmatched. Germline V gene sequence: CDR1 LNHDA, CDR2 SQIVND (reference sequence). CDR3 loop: CASSWGLAGQDEQYF. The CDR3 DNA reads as TGTGCCAGTAGTTGGGGACTAGCGGGACAGGATGAGCAGTACTTC.

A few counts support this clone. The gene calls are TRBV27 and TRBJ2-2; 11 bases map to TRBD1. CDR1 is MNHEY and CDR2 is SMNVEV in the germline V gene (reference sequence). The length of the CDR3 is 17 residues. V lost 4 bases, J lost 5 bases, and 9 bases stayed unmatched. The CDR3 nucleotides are TGTGCCAGCAGTTCTCCCTCCGGGACAGGGGGAACCGGGGAGCTGTTTTTT. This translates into CASSSPSGTGGTGELFF.

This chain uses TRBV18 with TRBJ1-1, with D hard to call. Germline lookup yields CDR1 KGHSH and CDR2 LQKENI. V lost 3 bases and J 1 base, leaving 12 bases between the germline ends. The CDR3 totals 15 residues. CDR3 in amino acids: CASSPLTTGNTEAFF. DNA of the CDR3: TGTGCCAGCTCACCCCTGACCACGGGGAACACTGAAGCTTTCTTT.

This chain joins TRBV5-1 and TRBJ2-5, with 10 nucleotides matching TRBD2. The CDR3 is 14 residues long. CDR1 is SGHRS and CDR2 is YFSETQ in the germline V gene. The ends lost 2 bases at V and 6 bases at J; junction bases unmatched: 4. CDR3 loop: CASSFLAGDKTQYF. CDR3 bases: TGCGCCAGCAGCTTCCTAGCGGGAGATAAGACCCAGTACTTC.